This T cell receptor beta chain was identified in a study of blood T cell repertoires in COVID-19. The method was immunoSEQ multiplex PCR; TCRdb's version includes in-frame clones alone and lacks a portion of them. The data contain fewer than 350,000 clones, around nine tenths of them singletons. The V gene lost 6 bases and the J gene lost 0 bases, with 15 bases spanning the gap. CDR3 length: 15 residues. Germline-derived CDR1 and CDR2 are LNHDA and SQIVND (reference sequence). Sample: peripheral blood. This TCR was recovered from a man aged 35 to 55 with active or convalescent COVID-19. This chain uses TRBV19 with TRBJ2-7; D might be TRBD2 (6 bases). The CDR3 nucleotides read TGTGCCAGTAGCCGAGTAGGAGGGAGCTCCTACGAGCAGTACTTC. It is translated as CASSRVGGSSYEQYF.